Following are 4 T cell receptor beta chains from one sample sequenced in a study of CD8 T cells in Susac syndrome. The authors reverse transcribed 0.5 to 1 ug RNA with random hexamers. TCRdb fed the immunoSEQ multiplex PCR reads into MiXCR, producing one record per CDR3 protein. Here the sample spans under 150,000 distinct CDR3 sequences, over 85% being singletons. The sample comprised CD8+ T cells from PBMCs. Receptors originate from a human donor in good health.

The chain links TRBV6-2 or TRBV6-3 to TRBJ2-6, with D unresolved. V was clipped by 5 bases and J by 0 bases, with 11 bases between them. The germline V gene has CDR1 MNHEY and CDR2 SVGEGT. CDR3 length: 16 amino acids. CDR3 sequence: CASSPLLLSGANVLTF. The CDR3 DNA reads as TGTGCCAGCAGTCCCCTTCTCCTCTCTGGGGCCAACGTCCTGACTTTC.

The J gene is TRBJ2-7, the V gene TRBV6-1; 9 bases map to TRBD1. CDR3 length: 17 residues. The ends lost 6 bases at V and 1 base at J; junction bases unmatched: 13. Germline CDR1 reads MNHNS; CDR2 reads SASEGT. The CDR3, as DNA: TGTGCCAGCAGCCGCAACTTCCCGGACAGGGGATCCTACGAGCAGTACTTC. This translates into CASSRNFPDRGSYEQYF.

V gene TRBV27 combines with J gene TRBJ2-7; 10 bases map to TRBD2. This CDR3 is built from 13 residues. The ends lost 6 bases at V and 6 bases at J; junction bases unmatched: 5. Germline V gene data show CDR1 as MNHEY and CDR2 as SMNVEV (reference sequence). The chain's CDR3 is CASRVAGGLEQYF. CDR3 nucleotide sequence: TGTGCCAGCAGGGTAGCGGGAGGTCTCGAGCAGTACTTC.

The V and J genes are TRBV29-1 and TRBJ2-1, with D unclear. The germline V gene encodes CDR1 SQVTM and CDR2 ANQGSEA. V lost 7 bases and J lost 3, with 4 bases in between. CDR3 length: 10 amino acids. The CDR3 DNA sequence: TGCAGCGCAATCTACAATGAGCAGTTCTTC. It yields the protein CSAIYNEQFF.